These 25 T cell receptor beta chains originate from one sample sequenced in a study of T cell responses to AZD1222 COVID-19 vaccine. The protocol was immunoSEQ multiplex PCR, while the TCRdb copy is restricted to in-frame clones and leaves out a portion. The sample holds some 130,000 clones, 88% seen once. The source was peripheral blood, collected on day 0 of AZD1222 vaccination. The receptors come from an adult in good health.

V is TRBV9 and J is TRBJ1-2; D is unclear. V lost 0 bases to trimming and J lost 4 bases, with 10 bases between them. This CDR3 contains 14 residues. CDR1 and CDR2 from the germline V gene are SGDLS and YYNGEE. CDR3 sequence: CASSVVEGSYGYTF. CDR3 DNA: TGTGCCAGCAGCGTAGTAGAGGGTTCCTATGGCTACACCTTC.

Worth noting for this clone: The junction does not match germline at one end; this may be a read error. The rearrangement links TRBV7-7 to TRBJ2-3; 13 nucleotides match TRBD2. This CDR3 is built from 18 residues. The germline V gene encodes CDR1 SSHAT and CDR2 FNYEAQ (reference sequence). CDR3 residues: CASSLGGTSGVSTDTQYF. In nucleotides, the CDR3 is TGTGCTAGCAGCTTGGGGGGGACTAGCGGGGTTAGCACAGATACGCAGTATTTT.

This clone was detected once. This sequence joins TRBV19 and TRBJ1-1, with a weak D call TRBD1 (5 bases). Per germline, CDR1 LNHDA and CDR2 SQIVND (reference sequence). With 0 bases removed from V and 8 bases from J, the gap between germline ends came to 10 bases. The CDR3 contains 13 residues. CDR3 sequence (DNA): TGTGCCAGTAGTATAGATCGGGGACCCGAAGCTTTCTTT. Translated, it gives CASSIDRGPEAFF.

This clone has just a few counts. The sample has other DNA sequences that encode this CDR3 too. The chain recombines TRBV2 with TRBJ1-2; D uncertain. Germline values: CDR1 SNHLY, CDR2 FYNNEI. The germline V and J ends were trimmed by 2 bases and 4 bases, with 8 bases remaining between them. The CDR3 runs 13 residues. The CDR3 bases are TGTGCCAGCAGTGAACGGGGATCCTATGGCTACACCTTC. Translation gives CASSERGSYGYTF. The entire variable domain, with the rest obtained from reference TRBV2 and TRBJ1-2, is as follows: EPEVTQTPSHQVTQMGQEVILRCVPISNHLYFYWYRQILGQKVEFLVSFYNNEISEKSEIFDDQFSVERPDGSNFTLKIRSTKLEDSAMYFCASSERGSYGYTFGSGTRLTVV.

This chain joins TRBV7-6 and TRBJ1-1; 8 bases are shared with TRBD1. This CDR3 has 14 amino acids. CDR1 SGHVS and CDR2 FNYEAQ come from the germline V gene. The J segment lost 1 base and the V segment lost 11 bases, leaving 9 bases of the junction unmatched. The CDR3 loop is CARGRGQWNTEAFF. CDR3 bases: TGTGCCCGCGGCAGGGGGCAATGGAACACTGAAGCTTTCTTT.

The chain recombines TRBV19 with TRBJ1-4; D is ambiguous. CDR1 is LNHDA and CDR2 is SQIVND in the germline V gene (reference sequence). Trimming left V 8 bases short and J 7 bases short, with 17 bases between. This CDR3 has 14 amino acids. The CDR3 is CASGDTPDTEKLFF. The CDR3 DNA is TGTGCCAGTGGTGACACGCCTGATACTGAAAAACTGTTTTTT.

V usage is TRBV2 and J usage is TRBJ2-7; a possible D gene is TRBD1 (5 bases). V lost 6 bases to trimming and J lost 3 bases, with 9 bases between them. CDR1 is SNHLY, CDR2 FYNNEI, per germline. The CDR3 extends over 12 amino acids. DNA of the CDR3: TGTGCCAGCAGCCGACAGATCTACGAGCAGTACTTC. Its translation: CASSRQIYEQYF.

The rearrangement joins TRBV4-2 to TRBJ2-7; a weak D match, TRBD2 (5 bases). In germline, CDR1 is LGHNA, CDR2 YNFKEQ. Deletions cut 3 bases from V and 9 bases from J, with 21 bases between. The CDR3 consists of 15 residues. The CDR3 nucleotides are TGTGCCAGCAGCCAGTCCTCCGGGCCCCGAGGAGGGCAGTACTTC. It is translated as CASSQSSGPRGGQYF.

This chain uses TRBV28 with TRBJ1-1, with 7 bases identical to TRBD1. V gave up 3 bases and J gave up 1 base; unmatched junction bases: 5. The CDR3 spans 15 residues. Germline CDR1 and CDR2: MDHEN and SYDVKM. The CDR3 protein is CASSLEQGRNTEAFF. For the CDR3, the DNA is TGTGCCAGCAGTTTGGAACAGGGGAGGAACACTGAAGCTTTCTTT.

The chain employs TRBV3-1 (or the pseudogene TRBV3-2) and TRBJ1-4, with 9 bases identical to TRBD1. V was clipped by 4 bases and J by 10 bases; unmatched bases: 7. Germline V gene data show CDR1 as LGHDT and CDR2 as YNNKEL (reference sequence). This CDR3 is built from 14 residues. The CDR3 spells CASSPGTGRGKLFF. CDR3 nucleotide sequence: TGTGCCAGCAGCCCCGGGACAGGGAGGGGAAAACTGTTTTTT.

The chain recombines TRBV6-1 with TRBJ1-1; maybe TRBD1 (5 bases). The CDR3 extends over 14 amino acids. V was pared by 5 bases and J by 1 base, with 11 bases between. CDR1 and CDR2 from the germline V gene are MNHNS and SASEGT. The CDR3: CASSPITGNTEAFF. The DNA for the CDR3 is TGTGCCAGCAGTCCGATCACAGGGAACACTGAAGCTTTCTTT.

The chain joins TRBV18 to TRBJ2-7; D tentatively reads TRBD1 or TRBD2 (5 bases each). V lost 3 bases to trimming and J lost 0 bases, with 12 bases between them. The CDR3 has 15 amino acids. CDR1 is KGHSH and CDR2 is LQKENI in the germline V gene. The CDR3 coding sequence is TGTGCCAGCTCACCCGGGACGCTAAGCTCCTACGAGCAGTACTTC. Residues: CASSPGTLSSYEQYF.

To note about this clone: Other DNA sequences in the same sample also yield this CDR3. The chain links TRBV5-1 to TRBJ1-5; tentative D call: TRBD1 (6 bases). The germline gives CDR1 SGHRS, CDR2 YFSETQ. V dropped 4 bases and J dropped 3 bases, with 11 bases sitting between them. The CDR3 is 14 residues long. The DNA for the CDR3 is TGCGCCAGCAGCCTCGGGGGCTCCAATCAGCCCCAGCATTTT. Translated, it gives CASSLGGSNQPQHF.

The genes are TRBV4-3 and TRBJ2-7; D not certain. CDR1 is LGHNA and CDR2 is YSLEER in the germline V gene. The V end was cut by 3 bases, the J end by 6 bases, with 12 bases between. The CDR3 is 13 residues long. The CDR3 is CASSHTSSSEQYF. The DNA for the CDR3 is TGCGCCAGCAGCCATACCTCCTCGTCCGAGCAGTACTTC.

The chain couples TRBV19 to TRBJ1-5; D is possibly TRBD1 (5 bases). This CDR3 contains 17 residues. Germline CDR1 LNHDA, CDR2 SQIVND (reference sequence). V was pared by 1 base and J by 2 bases, with 15 bases between. This CDR3 reads CASSIGGGSGGNQPQHF. The CDR3 nucleotides read TGTGCCAGTAGTATAGGTGGGGGGTCTGGGGGCAATCAGCCCCAGCATTTT.

The genes are TRBV18 and TRBJ1-2; no clear D gene. CDR3 length equals 15 residues. V was shortened by 0 bases and J by 4 bases, with 12 bases between the two germline ends. Germline-derived CDR1 and CDR2 are KGHSH and LQKENI. As DNA, the CDR3 is TGTGCCAGCTCACCACCGCGAGAACAGCCCTATGGCTACACCTTC. Its protein is CASSPPREQPYGYTF. The full variable domain, in which reference TRBV18 and TRBJ1-2 provide the parts outside the CDR3, is NAGVMQNPRHLVRRRGQEARLRCSPMKGHSHVYWYRQLPEEGLKFMVYLQKENIIDESGMPKERFSAEFPKEGPSILRIQQVVRGDSAAYFCASSPPREQPYGYTFGSGTRLTVV.

The rearrangement links TRBV4-2 to TRBJ2-5, with D tentatively TRBD2 (5 bases). CDR3 size: 15 residues. V lost 4 bases to trimming and J lost 1 base, with 13 bases between them. From germline, CDR1 is LGHNA and CDR2 YNFKEQ. The CDR3 here is CASSLKEVGQETQYF. In DNA, the CDR3 is TGTGCCAGCAGCCTGAAGGAGGTGGGCCAAGAGACCCAGTACTTC.

This rearrangement joins TRBV5-6 to TRBJ1-1; unclear D gene. The CDR3 totals 14 residues. V lost 5 bases and J lost 3, with 14 bases in between. Looked up from germline, CDR1 is SGHDT and CDR2 is YYEEEE. This CDR3 is CASSKMDEHTEAFF. As DNA, the CDR3 is TGTGCCAGCAGTAAAATGGATGAGCACACTGAAGCTTTCTTT.

This chain uses TRBV4-1 with TRBJ1-2; the D is unclear. The CDR3 has 14 amino acids. Germline CDR1 is MGHRA and CDR2 is YSYEKL. Trimming removed 4 bases from V and 3 bases from J, with 12 bases in between. CDR3 region: CASSRIGLYYGYTF. CDR3 DNA sequence: TGCGCCAGCAGCCGCATCGGACTCTACTATGGCTACACCTTC.

Concerning this clone itself: One end of the junction is discordant with germline, which a read error may explain. The rearrangement uses TRBV15 and TRBJ2-7, with TRBD1 matching 7 bases. The germline CDR1 and CDR2 sequences are LNHNV and YYDKDF (reference sequence). The CDR3 contains 12 residues. The CDR3 loop reads CATSRDGGQPNF. DNA for the CDR3: TGTGCCACCAGCAGAGATGGGGGACAGCCGAACTTC.

The chain carries TRBV2 and TRBJ1-2, with D maybe TRBD1 (5 bases). The CDR3 length is 15 residues. With 2 bases removed from V and 3 bases from J, the gap between germline ends came to 13 bases. Germline V gives CDR1 SNHLY, CDR2 FYNNEI. CDR3 bases: TGTGCCAGCAGTGAAAGGGGCTCCGTGCACTATGGCTACACCTTC. Amino acid sequence: CASSERGSVHYGYTF.

V and J are TRBV2 and TRBJ1-1; unclear D gene. CDR1 and CDR2 (germline): SNHLY, FYNNEI. With 4 bases removed from V and 4 bases from J, the gap between germline ends came to 4 bases. This CDR3 is 11 amino acids long. This CDR3 is CASSVATEAFF. CDR3 bases: TGTGCCAGCAGTGTAGCCACTGAAGCTTTCTTT.

The V gene is TRBV27, the J gene TRBJ2-3; TRBD2 matches 8 bases. After removal of 8 bases from V and 3 bases from J, the junction contained 7 bases not matched to a gene. This CDR3 has 14 residues. Germline lookup yields CDR1 MNHEY and CDR2 SMNVEV (reference sequence). The DNA of the CDR3 is TGTGCCAGCTTCGGGGGGGGCGCGACAGATACGCAGTATTTT. This encodes CASFGGGATDTQYF.

This chain joins TRBV19 and TRBJ1-5, with TRBD1 matching over 8 bases. J was trimmed by 6 bases and V by 5 bases; bases with no gene match: 6. The CDR3 contains 14 residues. The germline V gene encodes CDR1 LNHDA and CDR2 SQIVND (reference sequence). CDR3 amino acids: CASSWGTGFQPQHF. CDR3 DNA: TGTGCCAGTAGTTGGGGGACAGGTTTTCAGCCCCAGCATTTT.

The V call is TRBV19, the J call TRBJ1-3, with D perhaps matching TRBD1 (5 bases). V lost 5 bases to trimming and J lost 3 bases, with 17 bases between them. Germline CDR1 is LNHDA and CDR2 is SQIVND (reference sequence). This CDR3 region has 16 residues. CDR3 nucleotide sequence: TGTGCCAGTAGTCAAAAGGGACTAACCATTGGAAACACCATATATTTT. As protein: CASSQKGLTIGNTIYF.